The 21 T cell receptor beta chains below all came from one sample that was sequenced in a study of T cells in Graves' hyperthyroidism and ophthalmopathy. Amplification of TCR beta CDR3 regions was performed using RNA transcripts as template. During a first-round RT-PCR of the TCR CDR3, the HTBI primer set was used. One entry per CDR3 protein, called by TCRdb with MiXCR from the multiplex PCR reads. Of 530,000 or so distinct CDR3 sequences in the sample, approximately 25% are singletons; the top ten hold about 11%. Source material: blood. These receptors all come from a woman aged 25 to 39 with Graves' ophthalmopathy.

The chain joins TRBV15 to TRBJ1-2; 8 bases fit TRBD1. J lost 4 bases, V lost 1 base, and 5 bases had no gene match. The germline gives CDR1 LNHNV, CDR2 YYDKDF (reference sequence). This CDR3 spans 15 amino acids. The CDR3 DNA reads TGTGCCACCAGCAGAGGACAGGGGAAGGGCTATGGCTACACCTTC. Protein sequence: CATSRGQGKGYGYTF.

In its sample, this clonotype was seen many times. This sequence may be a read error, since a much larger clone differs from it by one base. The CDR3 region has the DNA TGTGCCAGCAGTCCTCCCACACTAGCAGTAGAGACCAAGTACTTC. Protein product: CASSPPTLAVETKYF. The V gene is TRBV28, the J gene TRBJ2-5; a possible D gene is TRBD2 (6 bases). Per the germline V gene, CDR1 is MDHEN and CDR2 is SYDVKM. The CDR3 consists of 15 residues.

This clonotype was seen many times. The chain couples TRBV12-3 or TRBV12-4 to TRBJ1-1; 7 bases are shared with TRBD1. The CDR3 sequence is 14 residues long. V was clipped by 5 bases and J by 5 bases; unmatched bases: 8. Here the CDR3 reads CASSRPTGWTEAFF. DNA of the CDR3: TGTGCCAGCAGTCGACCGACAGGGTGGACTGAAGCTTTCTTT.

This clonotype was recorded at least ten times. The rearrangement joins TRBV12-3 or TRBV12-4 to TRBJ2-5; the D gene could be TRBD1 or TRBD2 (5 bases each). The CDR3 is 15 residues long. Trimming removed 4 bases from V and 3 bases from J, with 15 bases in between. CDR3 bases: TGTGCCAGCAGTTCCCCCGGGGCCACAAAAGAGACCCAGTACTTC. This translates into CASSSPGATKETQYF.

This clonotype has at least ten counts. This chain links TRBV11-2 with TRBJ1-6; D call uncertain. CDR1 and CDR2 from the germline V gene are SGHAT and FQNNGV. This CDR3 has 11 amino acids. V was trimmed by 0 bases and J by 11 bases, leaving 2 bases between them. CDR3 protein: CASSLDTPLHF. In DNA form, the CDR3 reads TGTGCCAGCAGCTTAGATACACCCCTCCACTTT.

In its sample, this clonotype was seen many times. CDR3 sequence: CATSDQNTEAFF. Written as DNA, the CDR3 is TGTGCCACCAGTGATCAGAACACTGAAGCTTTCTTT. The V and J genes are TRBV24-1 and TRBJ1-1, with D hard to call. V was cut by 3 bases and J by 1 base, with 2 bases left in between. CDR3 length: 12 residues. Per germline, CDR1 KGHDR and CDR2 SFDVKD.

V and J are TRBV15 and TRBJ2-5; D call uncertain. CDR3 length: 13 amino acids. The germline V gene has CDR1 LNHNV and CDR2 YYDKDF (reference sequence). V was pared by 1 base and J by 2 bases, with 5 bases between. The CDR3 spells CATSRGEQETQYF. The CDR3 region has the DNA TGTGCCACCAGCAGAGGGGAACAAGAGACCCAGTACTTC.

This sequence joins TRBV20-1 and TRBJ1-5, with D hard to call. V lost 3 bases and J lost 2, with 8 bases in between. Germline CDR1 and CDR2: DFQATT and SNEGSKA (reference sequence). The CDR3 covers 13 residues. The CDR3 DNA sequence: TGCAGTGCTAGGGGCGCGGGCAATCAGCCCCAGCATTTT. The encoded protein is CSARGAGNQPQHF.

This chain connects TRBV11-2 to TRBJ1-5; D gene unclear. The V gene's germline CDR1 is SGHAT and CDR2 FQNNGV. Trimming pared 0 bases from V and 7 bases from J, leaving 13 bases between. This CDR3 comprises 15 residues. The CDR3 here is CASSLEHTVGQPQHF. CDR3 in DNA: TGTGCCAGCAGCTTAGAACATACGGTCGGGCAGCCCCAGCATTTT.

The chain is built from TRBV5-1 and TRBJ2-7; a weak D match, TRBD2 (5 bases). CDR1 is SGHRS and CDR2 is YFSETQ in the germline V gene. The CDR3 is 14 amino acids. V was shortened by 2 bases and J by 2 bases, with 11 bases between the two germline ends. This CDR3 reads CASSFEGRPYEQYF. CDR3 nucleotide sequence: TGCGCCAGCAGCTTTGAGGGCAGACCCTACGAGCAGTACTTC. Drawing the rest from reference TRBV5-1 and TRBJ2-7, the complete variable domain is KAGVTQTPRYLIKTRGQQVTLSCSPISGHRSVSWYQQTPGQGLQFLFEYFSETQRNKGNFPGRFSGRQFSNSRSEMNVSTLELGDSALYLCASSFEGRPYEQYFGPGTRLTVT.

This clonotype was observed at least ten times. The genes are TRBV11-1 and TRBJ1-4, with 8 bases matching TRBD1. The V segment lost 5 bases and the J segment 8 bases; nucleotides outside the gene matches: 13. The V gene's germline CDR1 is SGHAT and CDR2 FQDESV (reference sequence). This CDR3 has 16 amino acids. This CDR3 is CASSRSLTGAREKLFF. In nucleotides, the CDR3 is TGTGCCAGCAGCCGATCCCTGACAGGGGCTAGAGAAAAACTGTTTTTT.

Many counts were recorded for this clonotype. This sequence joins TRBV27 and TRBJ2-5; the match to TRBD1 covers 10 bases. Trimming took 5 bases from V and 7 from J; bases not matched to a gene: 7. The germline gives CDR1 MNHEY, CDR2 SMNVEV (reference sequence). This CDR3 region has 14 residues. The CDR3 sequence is CASSLSGQGGTQYF. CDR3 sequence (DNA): TGTGCCAGCAGTCTCTCAGGACAGGGGGGGACCCAGTACTTC.

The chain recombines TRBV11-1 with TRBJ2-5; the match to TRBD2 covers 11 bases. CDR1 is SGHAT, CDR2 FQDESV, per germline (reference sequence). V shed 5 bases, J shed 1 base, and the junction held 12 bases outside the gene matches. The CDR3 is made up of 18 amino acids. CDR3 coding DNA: TGTGCCAGCAGCCAGAGACTAGCGGGGCCCGAGTCCCAAGAGACCCAGTACTTC. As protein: CASSQRLAGPESQETQYF.

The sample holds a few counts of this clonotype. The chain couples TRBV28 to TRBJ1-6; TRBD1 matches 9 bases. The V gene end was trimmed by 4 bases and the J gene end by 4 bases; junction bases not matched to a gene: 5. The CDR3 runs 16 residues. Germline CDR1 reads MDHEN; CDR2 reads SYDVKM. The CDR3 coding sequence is TGTGCCAGCAGTTCGGGACAGGGATCTTATAATTCACCCCTCCACTTT. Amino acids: CASSSGQGSYNSPLHF.

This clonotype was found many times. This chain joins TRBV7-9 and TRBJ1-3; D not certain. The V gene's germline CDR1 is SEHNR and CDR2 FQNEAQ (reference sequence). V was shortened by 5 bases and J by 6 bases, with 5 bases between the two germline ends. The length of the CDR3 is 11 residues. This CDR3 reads CASSLKNTIYF. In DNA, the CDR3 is TGTGCCAGCAGCCTCAAAAACACCATATATTTT.

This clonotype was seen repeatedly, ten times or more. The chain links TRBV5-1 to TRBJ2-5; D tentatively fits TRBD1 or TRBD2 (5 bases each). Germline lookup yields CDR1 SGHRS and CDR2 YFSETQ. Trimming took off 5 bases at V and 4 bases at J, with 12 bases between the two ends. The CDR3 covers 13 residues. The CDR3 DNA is TGCGCCAGCAGTCGAGGGGCCGGAGAGACCCAGTACTTC. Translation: CASSRGAGETQYF.

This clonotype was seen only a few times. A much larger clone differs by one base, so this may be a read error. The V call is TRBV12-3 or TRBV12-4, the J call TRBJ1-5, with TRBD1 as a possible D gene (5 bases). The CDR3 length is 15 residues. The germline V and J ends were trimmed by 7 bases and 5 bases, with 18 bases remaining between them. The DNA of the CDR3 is TGTGCCAGCACCCGATCGGGCAGGGAAGATCAGCCCCAGCATTTT. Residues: CASTRSGREDQPQHF.

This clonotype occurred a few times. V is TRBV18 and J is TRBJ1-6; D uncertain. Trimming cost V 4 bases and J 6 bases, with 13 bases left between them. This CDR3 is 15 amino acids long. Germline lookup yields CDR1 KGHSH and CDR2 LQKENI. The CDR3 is CASSLDWRTNSPLHF. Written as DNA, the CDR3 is TGTGCCAGCTCACTCGACTGGAGAACTAATTCACCCCTCCACTTT.

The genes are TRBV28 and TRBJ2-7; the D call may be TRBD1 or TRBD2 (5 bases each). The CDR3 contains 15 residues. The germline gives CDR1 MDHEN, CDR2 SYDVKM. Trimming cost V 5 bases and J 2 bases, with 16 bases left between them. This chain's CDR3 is CASSQWTRDPYEQYF. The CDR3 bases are TGTGCCAGCAGTCAATGGACACGGGATCCCTACGAGCAGTACTTC.

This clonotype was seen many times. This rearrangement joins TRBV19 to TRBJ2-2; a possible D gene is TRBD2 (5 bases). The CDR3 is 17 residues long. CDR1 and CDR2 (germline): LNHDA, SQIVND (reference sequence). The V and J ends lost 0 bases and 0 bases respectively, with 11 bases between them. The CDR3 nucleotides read TGTGCCAGTAGTATAGACAGGAGGCGAACGAACACCGGGGAGCTGTTTTTT. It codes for CASSIDRRRTNTGELFF.

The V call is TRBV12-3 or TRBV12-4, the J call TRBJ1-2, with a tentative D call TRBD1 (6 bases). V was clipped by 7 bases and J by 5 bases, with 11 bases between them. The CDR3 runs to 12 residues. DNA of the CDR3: TGTGCCAGCACCGCACAGGGTTATGGCTACACCTTC. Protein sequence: CASTAQGYGYTF.